This TCR beta chain was identified during a study of blood T cell repertoires in COVID-19. Assay used: immunoSEQ multiplex PCR; TCRdb lists only in-frame clones, some missing. The table includes 250,000 or so clones, 85% to 95% detected once. Germline values: CDR1 KGHSH, CDR2 LQKENI. This CDR3 has 16 residues. Trimming took 0 bases from V and 4 from J; bases not matched to a gene: 6. V gene TRBV18 combines with J gene TRBJ2-1, with TRBD1 identical over 7 bases. This receptor was obtained from a man aged 35 to 55 who had been exposed to COVID-19. Material for sequencing was PBMCs or T cells enriched from blood (not recorded which). The CDR3 is CASSPPGGTEYNEQFF. CDR3 DNA: TGTGCCAGCTCACCACCAGGTGGGACAGAGTACAATGAGCAGTTCTTC.